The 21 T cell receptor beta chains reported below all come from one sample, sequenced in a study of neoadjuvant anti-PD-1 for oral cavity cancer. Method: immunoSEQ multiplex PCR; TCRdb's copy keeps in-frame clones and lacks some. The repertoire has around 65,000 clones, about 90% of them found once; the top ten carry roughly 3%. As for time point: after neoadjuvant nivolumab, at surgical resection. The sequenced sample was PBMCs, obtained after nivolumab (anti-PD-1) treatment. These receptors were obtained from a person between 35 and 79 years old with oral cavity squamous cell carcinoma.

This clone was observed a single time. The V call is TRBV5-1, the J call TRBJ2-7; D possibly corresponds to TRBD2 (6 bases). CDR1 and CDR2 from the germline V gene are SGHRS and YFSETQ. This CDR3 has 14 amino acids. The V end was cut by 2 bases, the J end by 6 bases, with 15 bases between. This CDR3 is CASSLSGLSGEQYF. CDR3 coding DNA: TGCGCCAGCAGCTTAAGCGGGCTCAGCGGCGAGCAGTACTTC.

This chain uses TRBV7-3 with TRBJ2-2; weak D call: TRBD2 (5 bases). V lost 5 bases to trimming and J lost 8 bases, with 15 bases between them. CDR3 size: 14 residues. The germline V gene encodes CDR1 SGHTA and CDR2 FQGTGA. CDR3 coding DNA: TGTGCCAGCAGCAGGGAGATGGGTTCGGGGGAGCTGTTTTTT. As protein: CASSREMGSGELFF.

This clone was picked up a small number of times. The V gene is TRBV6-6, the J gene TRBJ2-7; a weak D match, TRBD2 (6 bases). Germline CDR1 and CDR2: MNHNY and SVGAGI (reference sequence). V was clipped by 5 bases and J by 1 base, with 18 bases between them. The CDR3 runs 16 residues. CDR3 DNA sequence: TGTGCCAGCAGTAAGGCCGGGACTTCGCCTTCCTACGAGCAGTACTTC. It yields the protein CASSKAGTSPSYEQYF.

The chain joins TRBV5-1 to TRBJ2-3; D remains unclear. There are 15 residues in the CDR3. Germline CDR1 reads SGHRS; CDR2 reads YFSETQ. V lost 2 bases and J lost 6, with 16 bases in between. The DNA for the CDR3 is TGCGCCAGCAGCTTACTACCGGACCCTTGGGATACGCAGTATTTT. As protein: CASSLLPDPWDTQYF.

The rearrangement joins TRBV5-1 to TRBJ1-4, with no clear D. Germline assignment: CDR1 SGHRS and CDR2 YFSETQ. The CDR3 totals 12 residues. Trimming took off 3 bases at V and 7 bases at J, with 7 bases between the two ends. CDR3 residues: CASSSEAEKLFF. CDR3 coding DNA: TGCGCCAGCAGCTCGGAAGCTGAAAAACTGTTTTTT.

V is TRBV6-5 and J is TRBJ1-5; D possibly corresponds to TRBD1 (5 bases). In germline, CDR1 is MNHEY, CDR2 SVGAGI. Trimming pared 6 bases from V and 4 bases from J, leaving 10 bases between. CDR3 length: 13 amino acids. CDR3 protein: CASRRDGNQPQHF. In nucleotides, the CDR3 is TGTGCCAGCAGAAGGGACGGTAATCAGCCCCAGCATTTT.

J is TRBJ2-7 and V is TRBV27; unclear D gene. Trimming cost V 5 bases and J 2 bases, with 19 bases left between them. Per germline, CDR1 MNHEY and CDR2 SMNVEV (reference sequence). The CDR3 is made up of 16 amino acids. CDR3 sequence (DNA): TGTGCCAGCAGTCAACGGTCGATGGGGTATCCCTACGAGCAGTACTTC. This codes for CASSQRSMGYPYEQYF.

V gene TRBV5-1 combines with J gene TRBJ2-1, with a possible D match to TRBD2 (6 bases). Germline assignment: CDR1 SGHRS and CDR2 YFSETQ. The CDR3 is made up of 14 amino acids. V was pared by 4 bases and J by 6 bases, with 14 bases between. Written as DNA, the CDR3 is TGCGCCAGCAGCCCGGGACTCAACCTCAATGAGCAGTTCTTC. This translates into CASSPGLNLNEQFF.

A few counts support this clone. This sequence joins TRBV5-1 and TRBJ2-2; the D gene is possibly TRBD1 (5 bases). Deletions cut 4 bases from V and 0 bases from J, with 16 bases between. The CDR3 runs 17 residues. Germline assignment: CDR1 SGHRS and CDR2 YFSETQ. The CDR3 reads CASSLNPQGPNTGELFF. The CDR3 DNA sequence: TGCGCCAGCAGCCTAAACCCCCAGGGCCCGAACACCGGGGAGCTGTTTTTT.

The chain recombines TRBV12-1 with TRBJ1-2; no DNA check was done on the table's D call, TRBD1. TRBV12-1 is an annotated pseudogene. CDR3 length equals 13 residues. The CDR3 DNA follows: TGTGCCAGCAGCTTTCAGGGGATAGACGGCTACACCTTC. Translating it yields CASSFQGIDGYTF.

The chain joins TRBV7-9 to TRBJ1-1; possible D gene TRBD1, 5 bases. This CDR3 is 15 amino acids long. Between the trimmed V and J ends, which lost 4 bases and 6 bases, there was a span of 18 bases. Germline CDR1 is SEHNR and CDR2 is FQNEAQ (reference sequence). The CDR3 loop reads CASSSRDHRFSEAFF. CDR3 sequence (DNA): TGTGCCAGCAGCTCCCGGGACCACCGCTTTTCTGAAGCTTTCTTT.

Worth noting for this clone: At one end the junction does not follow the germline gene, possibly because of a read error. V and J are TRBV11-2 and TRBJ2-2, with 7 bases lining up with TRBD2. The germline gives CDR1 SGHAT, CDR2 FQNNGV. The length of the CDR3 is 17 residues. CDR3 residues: CASSLEIVGGNAGELFF. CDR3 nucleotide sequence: TGTGCCAGCAGCTTAGAGATTGTGGGGGGGAACGCCGGGGAGCTGTTTTTT. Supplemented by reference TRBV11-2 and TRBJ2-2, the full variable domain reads EAGVAQSPRYKIIEKRQSVAFWCNPISGHATLYWYQQILGQGPKLLIQFQNNGVVDDSQLPKDRFSAERLKGVDSTLKIQPAKLEDSAVYLCASSLEIVGGNAGELFFGEGSRLTVL.

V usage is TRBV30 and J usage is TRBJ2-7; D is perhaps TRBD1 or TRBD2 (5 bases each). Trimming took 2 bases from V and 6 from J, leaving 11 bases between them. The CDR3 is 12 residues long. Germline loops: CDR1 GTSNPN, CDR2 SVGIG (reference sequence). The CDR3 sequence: CAWSQQAGEQYF. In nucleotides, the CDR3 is TGTGCCTGGAGTCAACAGGCGGGCGAGCAGTACTTC.

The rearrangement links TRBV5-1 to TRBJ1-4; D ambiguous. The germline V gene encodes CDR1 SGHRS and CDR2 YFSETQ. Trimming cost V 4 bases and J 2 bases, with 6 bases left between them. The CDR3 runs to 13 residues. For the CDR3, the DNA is TGCGCCAGCAGCGGGCGGACTAATGAAAAACTGTTTTTT. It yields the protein CASSGRTNEKLFF.

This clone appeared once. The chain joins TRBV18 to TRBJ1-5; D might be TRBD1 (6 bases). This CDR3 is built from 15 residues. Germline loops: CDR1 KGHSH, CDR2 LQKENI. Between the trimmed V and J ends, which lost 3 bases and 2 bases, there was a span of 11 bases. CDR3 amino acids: CASSPQGWGNQPQHF. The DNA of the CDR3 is TGTGCCAGCTCACCTCAGGGGTGGGGCAATCAGCCCCAGCATTTT.

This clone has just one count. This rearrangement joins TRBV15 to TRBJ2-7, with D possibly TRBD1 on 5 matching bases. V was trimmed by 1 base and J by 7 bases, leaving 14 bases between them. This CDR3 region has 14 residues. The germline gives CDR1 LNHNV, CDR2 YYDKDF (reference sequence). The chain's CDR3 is CATSRGQGLWEQYF. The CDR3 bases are TGTGCCACCAGCAGAGGGCAGGGCCTTTGGGAGCAGTACTTC.

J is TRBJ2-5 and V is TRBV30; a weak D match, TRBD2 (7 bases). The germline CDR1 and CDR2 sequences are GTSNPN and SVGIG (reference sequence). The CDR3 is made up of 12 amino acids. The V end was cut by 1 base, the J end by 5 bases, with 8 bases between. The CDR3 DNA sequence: TGTGCCTGGAGTGGGGGGGGCGAGACCCAGTACTTC. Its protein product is CAWSGGGETQYF.

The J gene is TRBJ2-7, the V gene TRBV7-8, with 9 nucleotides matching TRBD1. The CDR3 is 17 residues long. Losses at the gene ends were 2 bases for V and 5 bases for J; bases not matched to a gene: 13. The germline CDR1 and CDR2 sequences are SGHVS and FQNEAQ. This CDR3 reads CASSLSGPGQGFDEQYF. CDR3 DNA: TGTGCCAGCAGCTTAAGTGGTCCGGGACAGGGATTCGACGAGCAGTACTTC.

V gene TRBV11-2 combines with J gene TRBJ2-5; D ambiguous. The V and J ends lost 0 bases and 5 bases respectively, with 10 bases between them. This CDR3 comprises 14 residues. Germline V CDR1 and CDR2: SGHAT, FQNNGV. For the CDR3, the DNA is TGTGCCAGCAGCTTAGAGCCGGGTGGGGAGACCCAGTACTTC. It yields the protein CASSLEPGGETQYF.

CDR3 sequence: CASSLRWDRTYNEQFF. The CDR3, as DNA: TGCGCCAGCAGCCTACGATGGGACAGAACATACAATGAGCAGTTCTTC. The chain is built from TRBV4-1 and TRBJ2-1; 7 bases are shared with TRBD1. This CDR3 has 16 amino acids. V gave up 4 bases and J gave up 4 bases; unmatched junction bases: 10. The V gene's germline CDR1 is MGHRA and CDR2 YSYEKL.

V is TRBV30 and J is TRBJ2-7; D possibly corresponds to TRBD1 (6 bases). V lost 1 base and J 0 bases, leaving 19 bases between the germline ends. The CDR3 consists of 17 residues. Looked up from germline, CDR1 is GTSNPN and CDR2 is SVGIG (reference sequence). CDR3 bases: TGTGCCTGGAGTGCCGGACCGGGACACATGATCTCCTACGAGCAGTACTTC. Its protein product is CAWSAGPGHMISYEQYF.